These 6 T cell receptor beta chains came from one sample sequenced in a study of radiotherapy plus CTLA-4 blockade in lung cancer. This table comes from immunoSEQ multiplex PCR, and its TCRdb copy is limited to in-frame clones, with some not included. The sample holds approximately 78,000 clones, roughly three quarters seen once. Material: peripheral blood, obtained from a patient treated with radiotherapy plus ipilimumab. The receptor set was obtained from a human donor with non-small cell lung cancer who had a complete response to radiotherapy plus ipilimumab.

The chain is built from TRBV5-4 and TRBJ2-3, with 9 bases identical to TRBD2. Germline-derived CDR1 and CDR2 are SGHNT and YYREEE (reference sequence). The CDR3 has 16 residues. V was clipped by 1 base and J by 0 bases; unmatched bases: 3. Here the CDR3 reads CASSLRRGGSTDTQYF. The CDR3 coding sequence is TGTGCCAGCAGCTTGAGGCGGGGGGGTAGCACAGATACGCAGTATTTT.

The rearrangement uses TRBV4-3 and TRBJ2-7; D remains ambiguous. This CDR3 comprises 13 residues. V shed 1 base and J shed 3 bases, with 7 bases lying between them. Germline CDR1 LGHNA, CDR2 YSLEER. CDR3: CASSQGAYYEQYF. CDR3 sequence (DNA): TGCGCCAGCAGCCAAGGGGCGTACTACGAGCAGTACTTC.

V gene TRBV15 combines with J gene TRBJ2-3, with D hard to call. Trimming cost V 1 base and J 3 bases, with 11 bases left between them. Germline V CDR1 and CDR2: LNHNV, YYDKDF (reference sequence). The CDR3 runs to 15 residues. CDR3 loop: CATSRADPYTDTQYF. The CDR3 nucleotides read TGTGCCACCAGCAGAGCGGATCCATATACAGATACGCAGTATTTT.

This clone was seen a handful of times. Distinct nucleotide sequences in the sample also encode this CDR3. The gene calls are TRBV9 and TRBJ2-7; 9 nucleotides align to TRBD2. Per germline, CDR1 SGDLS and CDR2 YYNGEE. The CDR3 consists of 16 residues. Trimming at V came to 0 bases and at J to 4 bases, leaving 8 bases not matched to a gene. The CDR3 nucleotides read TGTGCCAGCAGCGTAGGGGCGGGGGGGCCGAGTTACGAGCAGTACTTC. Residues: CASSVGAGGPSYEQYF.

The chain couples TRBV9 to TRBJ2-4, with 10 bases identical to TRBD1. The CDR3 loop spans 15 amino acids. V dropped 0 bases and J dropped 5; count of bases not matched to a gene: 2. CDR1 and CDR2 (germline): SGDLS, YYNGEE. CDR3 residues: CASSVAGTGENIQYF. The CDR3 nucleotides read TGTGCCAGCAGCGTAGCCGGGACAGGGGAAAACATTCAGTACTTC. The full variable domain, rest sourced from reference TRBV9 and TRBJ2-4, is DSGVTQTPKHLITATGQRVTLRCSPRSGDLSVYWYQQSLDQGLQFLIQYYNGEERAKGNILERFSAQQFPDLHSELNLSSLELGDSALYFCASSVAGTGENIQYFGAGTRLSVL.

The rearrangement joins TRBV7-9 to TRBJ2-5; D might be TRBD2 (6 bases). Trimming cost V 6 bases and J 4 bases, with 18 bases left between them. The CDR3 has 15 residues. The germline CDR1 and CDR2 sequences are SEHNR and FQNEAQ (reference sequence). CDR3 sequence: CASRPKRRVRETQYF. The CDR3 DNA reads as TGTGCCAGCAGGCCCAAGCGGAGGGTCCGAGAGACCCAGTACTTC.